The clone carrying this TCR beta chain was observed a single time. Original methodology: Reference gene primer amplification gave estimated nucleated cell counts. Produced via immunoSEQ multiplex PCR; TCRdb's table is partial and in-frame only. V and J calls and clone size are given by that table; D and trimming were obtained from the DNA. In the table there are about 160,000 clones, approximately 88% of which are singletons. The germline V and J ends were trimmed by 3 bases and 1 base, with 7 bases remaining between them. CDR1 and CDR2 (germline): SQVTM, ANQGSEA. CDR3 length equals 14 residues. The data originate from a study of blood T cell repertoires in COVID-19. About the research overall: COVID-19 samples, acute and convalescent, were from the United States, Italy and Spain. From T cells, B-cell-depleted T cells, or PBMCs came the material, which was cDNA or gDNA.

Specimen: peripheral blood. The chain combines TRBV29-1 with TRBJ2-6; a possible D gene is TRBD2 (5 bases). This receptor was obtained from a woman over 75 with active or convalescent COVID-19. CDR3 sequence: CSVDPGSGANVLTF. CDR3 DNA sequence: TGCAGCGTTGATCCGGGGTCTGGGGCCAACGTCCTGACTTTC. Together with reference TRBV29-1 and TRBJ2-6, the CDR3 gives the full variable domain: SAVISQKPSRDICQRGTSLTIQCQVDSQVTMMFWYRQQPGQSLTLIATANQGSEATYESGFVIDKFPISRPNLTFSTLTVSNMSPEDSSIYLCSVDPGSGANVLTFGAGSRLTVL.